These T cell receptor beta chains were read from a single sample in a study of T cell repertoires in cytomegalovirus infection. TCRdb analysed the reads with MiXCR anew, one entry per CDR3 protein. The data contain more than 55,000 distinct CDR3 sequences, approximately 20% of them seen just once; the ten biggest clones take up roughly two thirds. These receptors' antigens are unknown. Sequenced here: CD8+ T cells from cultured PBMCs, sampled from culture after CMV antigen stimulation. Every receptor here comes from a human donor in good health (CMV status not recorded). Some clones in this sample may be carry-over from other donors' samples. Both conserved end residues are part of each CDR3. D genes are given only for firm matches.

J gene	V gene	D gene	CDR3 protein
TRBJ1-2	TRBV7-9	NA	CASSHPSYRDPKFYGYTF
TRBJ1-2	TRBV10-3	TRBD1	CAISESRTGTNYGYTF
TRBJ1-3	TRBV12-3/TRBV12-4	TRBD1	CASSFLTGAGNTIYF
TRBJ2-3	TRBV20-1	NA	CSARVEDFSTDTQYF
TRBJ2-3	TRBV7-3	TRBD2	CASSWSGGPTDTQYF
TRBJ2-1	TRBV12-3/TRBV12-4	TRBD2	CASGGVAGYEQFF
TRBJ1-1	TRBV12-3/TRBV12-4	NA	CASSFRVQGFDEAFF
TRBJ1-2	TRBV4-3	TRBD1	CASSQAGGYGYTF
TRBJ1-5	TRBV6-6	TRBD1	CASSGTGDANQPQHF
TRBJ2-3	TRBV6-1	NA	CASTPREYTDTQYF
TRBJ1-5	TRBV27	TRBD1	CASRPGTGANQPQHF
TRBJ1-3	TRBV28	NA	CATAAGNSGNTIYF
TRBJ2-7	TRBV19	NA	CASSIDSSEYYEQYF
TRBJ2-3	TRBV7-9	NA	CASSYNRRGNNADTQYF
TRBJ1-1	TRBV4-1	NA	CASSPGNTEAFF
TRBJ2-7	TRBV6-1	NA	CASSETGYSYEQYF
TRBJ2-7	TRBV7-8	NA	CASSLSGRVDEQYF
TRBJ2-7	TRBV27	NA	CASSPPSSYEQYF
TRBJ2-1	TRBV7-9	NA	CASSPNPDRISYNEQFF
TRBJ2-1	TRBV12-3/TRBV12-4	TRBD2	CASLSGGFHNEQFF
TRBJ1-1	TRBV11-2	NA	CASSSGGGAFF
TRBJ1-3	TRBV6-5	NA	CASSYLQQGDTIYF
TRBJ1-1	TRBV4-3	NA	CASSQGSTGPEAFF
TRBJ1-6	TRBV6-1	NA	CASSPTLNLYNSPLHF
TRBJ1-6	TRBV6-5	NA	CASSYVGGVSPLHF
TRBJ2-1	TRBV7-9	NA	CASSLGTSLDEQFF
TRBJ1-1	TRBV6-5	NA	CASSYPTGVEAFF
TRBJ2-7	TRBV7-8	TRBD1	CASSLARDRGREQYF
TRBJ2-2	TRBV19	NA	CASSIDLGANTGELFF
TRBJ2-2	TRBV28	TRBD1	CASLDFGTGDGELFF
TRBJ2-1	TRBV10-3	TRBD2	CAISESSGGEQFF
TRBJ2-2	TRBV6-5	NA	CASSYSAGELFF
TRBJ2-1	TRBV6-4	NA	CASSLRGGAYNEQFF
TRBJ1-2	TRBV7-9	TRBD1	CASSLMDRGGGYTF
TRBJ1-3	TRBV14	NA	CASSHHLTDRTEPEGGNTIYF
TRBJ2-3	TRBV7-8	TRBD2	CASSLPGLAGDTQYF
TRBJ1-2	TRBV7-2	NA	CASSSKRALNYGYTF
TRBJ2-2	TRBV6-6	TRBD2	CASSPRTSGPTGELFF
TRBJ1-4	TRBV7-8	NA	CASSFRRGLRNEKLFF
TRBJ2-5	TRBV27	TRBD1	CASSRPGQLETQYF
TRBJ1-6	TRBV27	NA	CASSLLTGITGSPLHF
TRBJ1-5	TRBV7-9	NA	CASSLGLPDYSNQPQHF
TRBJ1-1	TRBV6-2/TRBV6-3	TRBD1	CATLTGVNTEAFF
TRBJ1-5	TRBV6-8	TRBD1	CASRPTGNSNQPQHF
TRBJ1-1	TRBV12-3/TRBV12-4	NA	CASSTGSLVPEAFF
TRBJ2-1	TRBV19	NA	CASSSTSGAVPRYNEQFF
TRBJ2-3	TRBV6-5	NA	CASREDSSTDTQYF
TRBJ1-5	TRBV6-2/TRBV6-3	TRBD1	CASTPGQLNQPQHF
TRBJ1-6	TRBV7-9	NA	CASSSSQGDGGFSYNSPLHF
TRBJ2-1	TRBV12-3/TRBV12-4	NA	CASSLDPYNEQFF
TRBJ2-6	TRBV7-9	NA	CASSDGRSGANVLTF
TRBJ2-1	TRBV12-3/TRBV12-4	TRBD1	CAIMGQNNEQFF
TRBJ2-5	TRBV6-6	NA	CASSYVGGPGETQYF